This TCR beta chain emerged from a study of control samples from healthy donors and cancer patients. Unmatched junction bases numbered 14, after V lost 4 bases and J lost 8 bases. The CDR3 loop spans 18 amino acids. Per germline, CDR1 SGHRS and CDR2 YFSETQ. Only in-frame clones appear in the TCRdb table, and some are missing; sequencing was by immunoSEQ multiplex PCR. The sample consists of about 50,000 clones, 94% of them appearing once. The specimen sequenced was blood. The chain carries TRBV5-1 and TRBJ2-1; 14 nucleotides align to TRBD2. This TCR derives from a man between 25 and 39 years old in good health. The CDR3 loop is CASSGNTGTSGSYHEQFF. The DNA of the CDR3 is TGCGCCAGCAGCGGGAATACCGGGACTAGCGGGAGTTACCATGAGCAGTTCTTC.